This paragraph covers one T cell receptor (beta chain) sequence. This clone's antigen is unknown. The input lacks base qualities; no much larger clone sits a single base away. These data originate in a study of blood T cell repertoires in COVID-19 (dated by TCRdb to the early 2020s). For the wider study: Collaborator samples came from the United States, Italy and Spain and covered acute and convalescent phases of COVID-19. The prospective study material was composed of cDNA or gDNA derived from T cells, B-cell-depleted T cells, or PBMCs. Subjects who had been exposed to COVID-19, were actively infected with it, or had recovered from it provided the deeply sampled blood TCRbeta repertoires that made up the dataset. The repertoires were released in a freely available public database meant as a resource for research on the immune response to SARS-CoV-2. The samples were drawn from two sources: the first 160 participants of the ongoing ImmuneRACE study, and 1,200 or so subjects contributed by 6 global collaborators. Sample metadata almost always included a de-identified subject ID, COVID-19 status, age in years and sex. HLA class I and class II types, where available, came from metadata supplied by the sample provider rather than from assay-based typing. Overall study outcomes, separate from this receptor: The amount of clinical and demographic metadata varied by source and participant and was provided uncurated.

At the junction V is shortened by 3 bases and J by 2 bases, with 18 bases in between. CDR1 and CDR2 were assigned from the germline V gene as MDHEN and SYDVKM. The CDR3, from cysteine to phenylalanine, totals 17 residues. Only the CDR3 part of the read is kept: 51 bases, read in frame from the first base. The immunoSEQ Assay, a bias-controlled multiplex PCR, was used to amplify TCRbeta CDR3 regions from genomic DNA. The authors' analysis ran thus. Nucleated cell counts per sample were estimated from amplification of reference gene primers within the assay. To quantify the absolute abundance of each unique TCRbeta CDR3 rearrangement, sequence reads were collapsed and filtered. For each sample, productive Simpson clonality was calculated by taking the square root of Simpson's diversity index across productive rearrangements. TCRdb obtained this table from immuneACCESS and retained in-frame rearrangements with V and J assigned. These tables miss some clones; where compared with another copy, unresolved V genes account for less than half of the shortfall, and the remainder is unexplained. V, J and clone size are those of that table, while D and trimming were read from the DNA. Within this sample are roughly 87,000 clones, with approximately 86% of them counted one time only. Around 3.3% of the sample is taken by the ten largest.

In Seattle, one collaborating source enrolled patients while the infection was active and tracked those patients longitudinally over the course of disease. The collaborating institutions used their own protocols to collect whole blood in K2EDTA tubes. For TCRbeta analysis, collaborators shipped samples as frozen whole blood, isolated PBMCs, or DNA extracted from either of those sample types. Input material: peripheral blood. This chain is built from TRBV28 and TRBJ2-3; a tentative D call is TRBD2 (5 bases match). The source of this sequence is an elderly woman with COVID-19, enrolled during active disease. The nucleotide sequence reads as follows: TGTGCCAGCAGTTTTGAGATTTCGTCGGGGAACACAGATACGCAGTATTTT. Translated, it reads CASSFEISSGNTDTQYF.